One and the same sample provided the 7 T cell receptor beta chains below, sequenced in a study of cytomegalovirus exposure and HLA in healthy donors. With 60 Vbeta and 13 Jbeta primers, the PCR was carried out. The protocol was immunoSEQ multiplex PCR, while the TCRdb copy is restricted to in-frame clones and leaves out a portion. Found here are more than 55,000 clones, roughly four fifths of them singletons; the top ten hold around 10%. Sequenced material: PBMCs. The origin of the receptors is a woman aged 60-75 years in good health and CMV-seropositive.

The DNA of the CDR3 is TGCGCCAGCACCACAGGGAACACCGGGGAGCTGTTTTTT. Its protein product is CASTTGNTGELFF. V is TRBV5-1 and J is TRBJ2-2, with D possibly being TRBD1 (5 bases). V lost 6 bases, J lost 1 base, and 7 bases lay in between. The germline V gene encodes CDR1 SGHRS and CDR2 YFSETQ. This CDR3 spans 13 amino acids.

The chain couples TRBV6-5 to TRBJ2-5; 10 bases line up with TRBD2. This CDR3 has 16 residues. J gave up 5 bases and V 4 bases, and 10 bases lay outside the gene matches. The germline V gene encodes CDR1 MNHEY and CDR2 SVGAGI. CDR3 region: CASSSHGSGRGETQYF. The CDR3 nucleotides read TGTGCCAGCAGTTCGCATGGGAGCGGGAGGGGCGAGACCCAGTACTTC.

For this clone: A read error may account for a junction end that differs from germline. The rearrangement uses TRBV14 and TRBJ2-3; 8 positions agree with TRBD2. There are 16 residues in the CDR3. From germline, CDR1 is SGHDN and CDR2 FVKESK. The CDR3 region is CASGQARKREWDTQYF. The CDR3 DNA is TGTGCCAGCGGCCAAGCTAGAAAGCGGGAGTGGGATACGCAGTATTTT.

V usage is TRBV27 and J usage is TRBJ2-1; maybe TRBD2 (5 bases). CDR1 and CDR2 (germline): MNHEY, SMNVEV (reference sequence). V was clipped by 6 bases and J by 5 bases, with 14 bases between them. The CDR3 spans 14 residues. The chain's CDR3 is CASRAPGFHNEQFF. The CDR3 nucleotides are TGTGCCAGCAGAGCTCCGGGATTTCACAATGAGCAGTTCTTC.

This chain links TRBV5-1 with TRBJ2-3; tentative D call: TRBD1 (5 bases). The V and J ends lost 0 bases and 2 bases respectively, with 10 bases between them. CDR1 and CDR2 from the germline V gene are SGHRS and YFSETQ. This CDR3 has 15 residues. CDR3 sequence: CASSLDAGITDTQYF. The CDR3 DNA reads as TGCGCCAGCAGCTTGGATGCAGGGATCACAGATACGCAGTATTTT.

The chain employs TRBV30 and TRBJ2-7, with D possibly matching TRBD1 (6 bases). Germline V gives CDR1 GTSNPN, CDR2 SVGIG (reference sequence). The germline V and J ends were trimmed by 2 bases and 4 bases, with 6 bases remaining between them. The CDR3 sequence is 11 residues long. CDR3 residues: CAWSRGYEQYF. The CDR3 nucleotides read TGTGCCTGGAGTAGGGGGTACGAGCAGTACTTC.

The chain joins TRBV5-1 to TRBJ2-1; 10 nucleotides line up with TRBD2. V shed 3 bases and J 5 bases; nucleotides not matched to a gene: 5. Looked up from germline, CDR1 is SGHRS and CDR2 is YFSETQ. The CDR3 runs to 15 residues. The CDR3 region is CASSSGTSANNEQFF. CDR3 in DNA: TGCGCCAGCAGCTCCGGGACTAGCGCCAACAATGAGCAGTTCTTC.